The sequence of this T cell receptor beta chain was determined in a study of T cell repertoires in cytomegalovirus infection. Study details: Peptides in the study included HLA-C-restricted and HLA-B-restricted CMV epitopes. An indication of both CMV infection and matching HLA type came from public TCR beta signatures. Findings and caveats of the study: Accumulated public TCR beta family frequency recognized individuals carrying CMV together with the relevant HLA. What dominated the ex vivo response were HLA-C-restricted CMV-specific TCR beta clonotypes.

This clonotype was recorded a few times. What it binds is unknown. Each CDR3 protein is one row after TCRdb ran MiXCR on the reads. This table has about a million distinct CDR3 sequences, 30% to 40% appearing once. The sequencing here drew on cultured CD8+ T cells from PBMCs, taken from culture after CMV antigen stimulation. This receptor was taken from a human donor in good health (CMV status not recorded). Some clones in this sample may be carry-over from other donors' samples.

The CDR3 region has the DNA TGTGCCATCAGTCAGACAGTTCCCGGGACAGCATTCTCCTACGAGCAGTACTTC. Translated: CAISQTVPGTAFSYEQYF. V usage is TRBV10-3 and J usage is TRBJ2-7, with 7 bases lining up with TRBD1. J was trimmed by 0 bases and V by 5 bases; bases with no gene match: 16. CDR3 length equals 18 residues. Germline assignment: CDR1 ENHRY and CDR2 SYGVKD.